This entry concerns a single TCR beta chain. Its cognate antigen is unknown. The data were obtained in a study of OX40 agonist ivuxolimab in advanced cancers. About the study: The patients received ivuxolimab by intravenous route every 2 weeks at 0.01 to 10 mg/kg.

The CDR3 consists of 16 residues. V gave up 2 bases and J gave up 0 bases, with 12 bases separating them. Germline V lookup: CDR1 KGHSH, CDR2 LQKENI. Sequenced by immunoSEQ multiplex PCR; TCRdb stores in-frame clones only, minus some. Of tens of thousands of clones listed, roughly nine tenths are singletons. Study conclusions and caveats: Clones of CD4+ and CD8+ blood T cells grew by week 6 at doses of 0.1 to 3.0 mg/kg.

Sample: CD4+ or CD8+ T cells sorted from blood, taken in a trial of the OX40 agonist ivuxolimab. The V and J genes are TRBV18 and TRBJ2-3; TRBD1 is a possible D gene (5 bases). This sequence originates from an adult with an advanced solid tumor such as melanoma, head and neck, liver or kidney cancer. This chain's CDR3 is CASSPMAGPSTDTQYF. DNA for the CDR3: TGTGCCAGCTCACCAATGGCAGGGCCTAGCACAGATACGCAGTATTTT.